These T cell receptor beta chains were read from a single sample in a study of response to subunit inactivated influenza vaccine. TCRdb reanalysed the RT-PCR reads using MiXCR and keeps one entry per CDR3 protein. The data show 650,000 to 800,000 distinct CDR3 sequences, with 11% to 15% seen just once and around 6.5% held by the top ten. The sequences come from PBMCs from blood, collected around 14 days before vaccination. These receptors were collected from a man in his forties or fifties who received an inactivated influenza vaccine. The CDR3 runs from the conserved cysteine through the conserved F or W. The D gene is left open where the match is weak. Size tells how often a clone was seen (once, few, many) or the class of an expanded clone, and some rows leave it out.

j_call v_call d_call clone_size cdr3_length cdr3_nt cdr3_aa
TRBJ2-7 TRBV7-8 NA few 15 TGTGCCAGCAGCTTAGGGGCCACCGGGGCCTACGAGCAGTACTTC CASSLGATGAYEQYF
TRBJ2-2 TRBV12-3/TRBV12-4 TRBD2 few 15 TGTGCCAGCAGTACCGGGACTAGCAGCACCGGGGAGCTGTTTTTT CASSTGTSSTGELFF
TRBJ2-7 TRBV25-1 TRBD1 NA 16 TGTGCCAGCAGTGCTACCGACCGGGGACAGGGAAGGGAGCAGTACTTC CASSATDRGQGREQYF
TRBJ1-1 TRBV29-1 NA many 13 TGCAGCGTTGAAAGAGGAATGAACACTGAAGCTTTCTTT CSVERGMNTEAFF
TRBJ1-6 TRBV2 TRBD1 few 16 TGTGCCAGCAGTGACCTACCGGGACAGGCGCGGGGACCCCTCCACTTT CASSDLPGQARGPLHF
TRBJ2-5 TRBV5-1 NA NA 15 TGCGCCAGCAGCTTATCATTTCTGGAGGACGGGACCCAGTACTTC CASSLSFLEDGTQYF
TRBJ1-6 TRBV5-1 NA NA 17 TGCGCCAGCAGCTTGTCCCCTTCGGGGGTCCGATCTTCACCCCTCCACTTT CASSLSPSGVRSSPLHF
TRBJ2-7 TRBV7-2 TRBD2 few 11 TGTGCCAGCAGCTGGCGGGGGGAGCAGTACTTC CASSWRGEQYF
TRBJ2-2 TRBV14 NA few 14 TGTGCCAGCAGCCCGGGACTCACTACCGGGGAGCTGTTTTTT CASSPGLTTGELFF
TRBJ2-7 TRBV20-1 NA NA 15 TGCAGTGCTAGAGATTCCCGGCAGGGGACCTACGAGCAGTACTTC CSARDSRQGTYEQYF
TRBJ2-7 TRBV3-1 TRBD2 NA 14 TGTGCCAGCAGCCCGGGACTAGGGATGTTAGAGCAGTACTTC CASSPGLGMLEQYF
TRBJ1-2 TRBV29-1 TRBD1 few 16 TGCAGCGCTACTAGGGGGCGCGGCAACCCAGAGGGCGGCTACACCTTC CSATRGRGNPEGGYTF
TRBJ2-7 TRBV29-1 NA many 11 TGCAGCGTTAGCCTAATCGGCGAGCAGTACTTC CSVSLIGEQYF
TRBJ2-5 TRBV5-1 NA few 14 TGCGCCAGCAGCTTGGCCCGTGCCGAGGAGACCCAGTACTTC CASSLARAEETQYF